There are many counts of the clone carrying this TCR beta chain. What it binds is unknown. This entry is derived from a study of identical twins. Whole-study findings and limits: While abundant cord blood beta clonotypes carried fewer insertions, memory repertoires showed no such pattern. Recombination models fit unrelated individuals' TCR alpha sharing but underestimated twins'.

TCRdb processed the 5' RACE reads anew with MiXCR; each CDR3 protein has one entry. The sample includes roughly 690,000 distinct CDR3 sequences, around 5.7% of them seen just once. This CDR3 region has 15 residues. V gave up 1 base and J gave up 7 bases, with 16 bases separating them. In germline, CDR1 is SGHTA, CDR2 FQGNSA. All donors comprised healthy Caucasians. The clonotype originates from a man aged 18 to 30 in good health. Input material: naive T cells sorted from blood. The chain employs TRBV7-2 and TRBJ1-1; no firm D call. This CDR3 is CASSLVPANRIEAFF. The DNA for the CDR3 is TGTGCCAGCAGCTTAGTCCCGGCGAACCGGATTGAAGCTTTCTTT.